The next 7 T cell receptor beta chains were all read from a single sample in a study of control samples from healthy donors and cancer patients. The assay was immunoSEQ multiplex PCR, and TCRdb's table has in-frame clones only and misses some. The sample holds approximately 10,000 clones; roughly 91% are singletons and the top ten take 20% to 25%. Sequenced material: PBMCs. These receptors all stem from a man in his sixties with colorectal cancer.

This clone was observed once. The V call is TRBV5-6, the J call TRBJ1-5; the D gene is possibly TRBD1 (6 bases). The length of the CDR3 is 14 residues. Deletions cut 4 bases from V and 4 bases from J, with 12 bases between. Per the germline V gene, CDR1 is SGHDT and CDR2 is YYEEEE. For the CDR3, the DNA is TGTGCCAGCAGCCCCGGACAGATAAATCAGCCCCAGCATTTT. Translated, it gives CASSPGQINQPQHF.

This chain connects TRBV6-6 to TRBJ1-2; D is ambiguous. The CDR3 has 12 amino acids. The V end was cut by 5 bases, the J end by 7 bases, with 11 bases between. Germline CDR1 is MNHNY and CDR2 is SVGAGI (reference sequence). CDR3 protein: CASSRPGGGYTF. DNA for the CDR3: TGTGCCAGCAGTCGTCCAGGAGGTGGCTACACCTTC.

The rearrangement links TRBV6-5 to TRBJ2-3, with TRBD1 identical over 8 bases. CDR1 is MNHEY and CDR2 is SVGAGI in the germline V gene. This CDR3 has 15 residues. V lost 1 base and J lost 5; bases outside the gene matches: 5. DNA for the CDR3: TGTGCCAGCAGTTACTGGGGCAGGGGGCTAGATACGCAGTATTTT. This encodes CASSYWGRGLDTQYF.

The CDR3, as DNA: TGTGCCAGCAGCCTTCAAACAGGGGGCACAGATACGCAGTATTTT. Translating gives CASSLQTGGTDTQYF. This chain joins TRBV7-9 and TRBJ2-3, with TRBD1 matching over 7 bases. CDR1 and CDR2 from the germline V gene are SEHNR and FQNEAQ (reference sequence). Unmatched junction bases numbered 6, after V lost 5 bases and J lost 1 base. The CDR3 is made up of 15 amino acids. Complete variable domain (other parts from reference TRBV7-9 and TRBJ2-3): DTGVSQNPRHKITKRGQNVTFRCDPISEHNRLYWYRQTLGQGPEFLTYFQNEAQLEKSRLLSDRFSAERPKGSFSTLEIQRTEQGDSAMYLCASSLQTGGTDTQYFGPGTRLTVL.

The chain carries TRBV4-2 and TRBJ1-3, with D possibly TRBD1 on 5 matching bases. Per germline, CDR1 LGHNA and CDR2 YNFKEQ. There are 15 residues in the CDR3. Trimming shortened V by 0 bases and J by 0 bases, and 6 bases separated the two germline ends. CDR3 DNA: TGTGCCAGCAGCCAAGATAGGGGCTCTGGAAACACCATATATTTT. This gives the protein CASSQDRGSGNTIYF.

The chain has TRBV5-1 and TRBJ2-5, with D hard to call. The CDR3 totals 14 residues. Looked up from germline, CDR1 is SGHRS and CDR2 is YFSETQ. V lost 3 bases and J 4 bases, leaving 13 bases between the germline ends. CDR3 sequence (DNA): TGCGCCAGCAGCTATAATGGGGTCCCAGAGACCCAGTACTTC. Its translation is CASSYNGVPETQYF.

The J gene is TRBJ2-3, the V gene TRBV5-6; D ambiguous. V lost 2 bases, J lost 0 bases, and 10 bases lay in between. The CDR3 is 15 amino acids. Germline CDR1 and CDR2: SGHDT and YYEEEE. The CDR3 bases are TGTGCCAGCAGCTTATTGCAGCGAAGCACAGATACGCAGTATTTT. This translates into CASSLLQRSTDTQYF.